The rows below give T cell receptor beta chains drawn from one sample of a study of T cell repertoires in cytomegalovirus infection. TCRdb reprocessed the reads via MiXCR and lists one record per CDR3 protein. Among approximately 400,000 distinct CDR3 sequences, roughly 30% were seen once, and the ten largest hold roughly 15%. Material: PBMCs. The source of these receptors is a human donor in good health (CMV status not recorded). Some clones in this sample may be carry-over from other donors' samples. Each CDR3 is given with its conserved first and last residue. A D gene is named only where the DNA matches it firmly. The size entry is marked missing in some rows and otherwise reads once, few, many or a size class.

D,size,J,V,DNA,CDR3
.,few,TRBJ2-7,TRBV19,TGTGCCAGTAGTAGACGGGATTCCTACGAGCAGTACTTC,CASSRRDSYEQYF
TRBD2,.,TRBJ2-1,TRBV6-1,TGTGCCAGCATGCTAGCGGGGTTGAATGAGCAGTTCTTC,CASMLAGLNEQFF
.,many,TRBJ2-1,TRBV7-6,TGTGCCAGCAGCTCCGGGGGCAGCATAGCTGAGCAGTTCTTC,CASSSGGSIAEQFF
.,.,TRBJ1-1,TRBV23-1,TGCGCCAGGCCCAGGCTATTCGAGGGGGAATTCACTGAAGCTTTCTTT,CARPRLFEGEFTEAFF
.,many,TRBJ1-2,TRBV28,TGTGCCAGCAGTCTCTCGGCCCGGCAGAGCTATGGCTACACCTTC,CASSLSARQSYGYTF
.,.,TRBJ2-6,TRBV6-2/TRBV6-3,TGTGCCCCTTACACGGGGGCCAACGTCCTGACTTTC,CAPYTGANVLTF
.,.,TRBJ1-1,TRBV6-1,TGTGCCAGCAGTCTCGGGACGGCTCGTAACACTGAAGCTTTCTTT,CASSLGTARNTEAFF
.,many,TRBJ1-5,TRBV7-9,TGTGCCAGCAGCTTAGGGTCCGGAAATCAGCCCCAGCATTTT,CASSLGSGNQPQHF
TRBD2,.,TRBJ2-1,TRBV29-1,TGCAGCGTCGACCGGGCGGGGGGCTCCTACAATGAGCAGTTCTTC,CSVDRAGGSYNEQFF
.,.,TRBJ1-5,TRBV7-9,TGTGCCAGCAGCGCACACTCAGGATCTACGGCCCAGCATTTT,CASSAHSGSTAQHF
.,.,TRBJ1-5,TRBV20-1,TGCAGTGCTAGAGAGGTTGCGGTTCAGCCCCAGCATTTT,CSAREVAVQPQHF
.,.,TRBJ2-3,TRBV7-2,TGTGCCAGCAGTGCTGCCACAGGGTGCGGTTTAGATACGCAGTATTTT,CASSAATGCGLDTQYF
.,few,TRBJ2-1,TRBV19,TGTGCCAGTAGTATATCCTTGACCAATGAGCAGTTCTTC,CASSISLTNEQFF
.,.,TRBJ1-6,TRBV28,TGTGCCAGCAGTTTATGGTTTACGGGTCGAAATTCACCCCTCCACTTT,CASSLWFTGRNSPLHF
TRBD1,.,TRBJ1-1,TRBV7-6,TGTGCCAGCAGCTTCCTGGGACAGGGGGCGCCTGAAGCTTTCTTT,CASSFLGQGAPEAFF
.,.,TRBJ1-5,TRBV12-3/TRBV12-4,TGTGCCAGCAGTTTCGGCAGGGCCCAGCCCCAGCATTTT,CASSFGRAQPQHF
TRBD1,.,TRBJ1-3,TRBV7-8,TGTGCCAGCAGCCTTCGGCCGGGACAGCTCCGCTCTGGAAACACCATATATTTT,CASSLRPGQLRSGNTIYF
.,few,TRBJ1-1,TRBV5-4,TGTGCCAGCAGCTCCCAGGGACTAAACACTGAAGCTTTCTTT,CASSSQGLNTEAFF
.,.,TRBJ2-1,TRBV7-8,TGTGCCAGCAGCCTAGGGCTCCTCGAGCAGTTCTTC,CASSLGLLEQFF
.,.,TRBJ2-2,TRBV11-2,TGTGACAGCAGCCCACCAGCAGGGTACACCGGGGAGCTGTTTTTT,CDSSPPAGYTGELFF
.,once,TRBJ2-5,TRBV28,TGTGCCAGCAGCATTCCCTCAGGGCAACAACAAGAGACCCAGTACTTC,CASSIPSGQQQETQYF
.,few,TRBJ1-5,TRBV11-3,TGTGCCACTCCACTCAGGGAGGGAGGTCAGCCCCAGCATTTT,CATPLREGGQPQHF
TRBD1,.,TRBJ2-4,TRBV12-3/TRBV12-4,TGTGCCAGCAGTTCTAAAACGGACAGGATTCCCAAAAACATTCAGTACTTC,CASSSKTDRIPKNIQYF
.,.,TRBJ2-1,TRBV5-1,TGCGCCAGCAGCTTGGTCTCTTGGGGCGATGAGCAGTTCTTC,CASSLVSWGDEQFF
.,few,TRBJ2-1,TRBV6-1,TGTGCCAGCAGTGAAAGGCTAGTTGGCAATGAGCAGTTCTTC,CASSERLVGNEQFF
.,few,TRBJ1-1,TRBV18,TGTGCCAGCTCACCACTCGGTCCGGGAGGCAACACTGAAGCTTTCTTT,CASSPLGPGGNTEAFF